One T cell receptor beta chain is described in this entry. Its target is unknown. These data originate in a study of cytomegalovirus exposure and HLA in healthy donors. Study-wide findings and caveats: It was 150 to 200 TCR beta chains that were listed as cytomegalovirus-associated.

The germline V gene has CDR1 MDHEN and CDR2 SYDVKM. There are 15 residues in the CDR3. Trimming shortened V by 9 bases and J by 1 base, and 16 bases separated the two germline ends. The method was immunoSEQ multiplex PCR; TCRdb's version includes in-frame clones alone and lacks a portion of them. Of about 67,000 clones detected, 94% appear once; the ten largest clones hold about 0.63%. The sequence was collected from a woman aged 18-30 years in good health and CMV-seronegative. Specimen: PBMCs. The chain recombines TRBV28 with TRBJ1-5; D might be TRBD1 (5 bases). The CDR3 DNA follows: TGTGCCAGAAAAATAGGGGAGGGAAGCAATCAGCCCCAGCATTTT. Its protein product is CARKIGEGSNQPQHF. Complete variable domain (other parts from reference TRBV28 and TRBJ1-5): DVKVTQSSRYLVKRTGEKVFLECVQDMDHENMFWYRQDPGLGLRLIYFSYDVKMKEKGDIPEGYSVSREKKERFSLILESASTNQTSMYLCARKIGEGSNQPQHFGDGTRLSIL.